A selection of T cell receptor beta chains follows, all from one sample in a study of human T cells and chemical hapten exposure. TCRdb independently ran MiXCR on the RACE reads; one entry per CDR3 protein. Here the sample spans just over 80,000 distinct CDR3 sequences, about 11% being singletons. This specimen consisted of whole blood, obtained in connection with sensitization to the hapten diphenylcyclopropenone (DPC). These receptors were taken from a woman between 50 and 59 years old with alopecia areata. Some clones in this sample may be carry-over from other donors' samples. The conserved cysteine and the conserved F or W are not part of the CDR3 here.

J: TRBJ2-1
length: 11
V: TRBV6-2/TRBV6-3
CDR3: ASSRPPYNEQF

J: TRBJ1-4
length: 13
V: TRBV19
CDR3: ASSTPGRSTEKLF

J: TRBJ2-7
length: 15
V: TRBV28
CDR3: ASSLGGWAGRTYEQY

J: TRBJ2-1
length: 14
V: TRBV27
CDR3: ASRDPSGDNYNEQF

J: TRBJ1-2
length: 13
V: TRBV20-1
CDR3: SASADGTFNYGYT

J: TRBJ1-5
length: 15
V: TRBV29-1
CDR3: STGGQGDGRCNQPQH

J: TRBJ1-6
length: 16
V: TRBV6-5
CDR3: ASSYSRILTGGNSPLH

J: TRBJ2-5
length: 16
V: TRBV4-3
CDR3: ASGQILAGGMNQETQY

J: TRBJ1-2
length: 11
V: TRBV6-5
CDR3: ASSYGRSYGYT

J: TRBJ1-3
length: 13
V: TRBV7-2
CDR3: ASSLDGASGNTIY

J: TRBJ1-1
length: 10
V: TRBV28
CDR3: ASSRRPVGAF

J: TRBJ1-5
length: 14
V: TRBV7-2
CDR3: ASSFLTGGGNQPQH

J: TRBJ1-6
length: 13
V: TRBV5-1
CDR3: ASSPGQGAGSPLH

J: TRBJ2-5
length: 12
V: TRBV18
CDR3: ASSPSEFQETQY

J: TRBJ1-3
length: 12
V: TRBV10-1
CDR3: ASSDQIPGNTIY

J: TRBJ1-4
length: 19
V: TRBV3-1
CDR3: ASSQDLGVRIPRTTNEKLF

J: TRBJ1-1
length: 12
V: TRBV5-1
CDR3: ASRDQLPNTEAF

J: TRBJ1-5
length: 13
V: TRBV7-8
CDR3: ASSRPGGVSQPQH

J: TRBJ1-4
length: 15
V: TRBV6-1
CDR3: ASIGLTGRATNEKLF

J: TRBJ2-7
length: 14
V: TRBV5-1
CDR3: ASRPWSSGEGHEQY

J: TRBJ1-5
length: 14
V: TRBV18
CDR3: ASSPPGTSGNQPQH

J: TRBJ2-5
length: 8
V: TRBV20-1
CDR3: SANKETQY

J: TRBJ1-4
length: 14
V: TRBV28
CDR3: ASSSPAGTSNEKLF

J: TRBJ2-7
length: 9
V: TRBV7-2
CDR3: ASAFSYEQY

J: TRBJ1-3
length: 13
V: TRBV18
CDR3: ASSPGRVSGNTIY

J: TRBJ2-3
length: 12
V: TRBV7-6
CDR3: ASSLGGSPDTQY

J: TRBJ2-3
length: 11
V: TRBV20-1
CDR3: SAIAANTDTQY

J: TRBJ1-2
length: 12
V: TRBV5-4
CDR3: ASSVGQGAGGYT

J: TRBJ2-3
length: 13
V: TRBV18
CDR3: ASSPGQGATDTQY

J: TRBJ2-7
length: 15
V: TRBV19
CDR3: ASSRNDRGRSAYEQY

J: TRBJ2-7
length: 11
V: TRBV18
CDR3: ASSPLGRDEQY

J: TRBJ2-1
length: 11
V: TRBV3-1
CDR3: ASSGTRRNEQF

J: TRBJ2-7
length: 13
V: TRBV29-1
CDR3: SVESLGSPGHEQY

J: TRBJ2-7
length: 11
V: TRBV28
CDR3: ASSTTGTGGQY

J: TRBJ1-1
length: 12
V: TRBV27
CDR3: ASSRGQVRTEAF

J: TRBJ2-7
length: 11
V: TRBV20-1
CDR3: SAHRTGTYEQY

J: TRBJ1-6
length: 13
V: TRBV20-1
CDR3: SAREGGRGNSPLH

J: TRBJ2-5
length: 16
V: TRBV28
CDR3: ASSWSWEQHLARETQY

J: TRBJ1-2
length: 15
V: TRBV7-9
CDR3: ASSLVGASLAMSGYT

J: TRBJ1-5
length: 11
V: TRBV29-1
CDR3: SVEVGGNQPQH

J: TRBJ2-7
length: 11
V: TRBV29-1
CDR3: SVTPGTGYEQY

J: TRBJ1-2
length: 10
V: TRBV29-1
CDR3: SGGGQGDGYT

J: TRBJ2-1
length: 13
V: TRBV18
CDR3: ASAAQGSSYNEQF

J: TRBJ1-1
length: 11
V: TRBV9
CDR3: ASSVPPNTEAF

J: TRBJ1-2
length: 12
V: TRBV10-2
CDR3: ASVPGGLNYGYT

J: TRBJ2-5
length: 12
V: TRBV27
CDR3: ASSSRGSGETQY

J: TRBJ2-4
length: 12
V: TRBV20-1
CDR3: SAPYQGPKNIQY

J: TRBJ2-2
length: 12
V: TRBV9
CDR3: ASSEGAVGGELF

J: TRBJ1-5
length: 11
V: TRBV30
CDR3: AWSRQDNQPQH

J: TRBJ1-1
length: 9
V: TRBV12-3/TRBV12-4
CDR3: ASRDRDNPF

J: TRBJ1-1
length: 10
V: TRBV5-1
CDR3: ASSLVLTEAF

J: TRBJ2-7
length: 11
V: TRBV20-1
CDR3: SARETGPYEQY

J: TRBJ2-5
length: 13
V: TRBV11-2
CDR3: ASSQPSTGSLTQY

J: TRBJ2-7
length: 12
V: TRBV10-2
CDR3: ASSDQGVTYEQY

J: TRBJ2-7
length: 12
V: TRBV30
CDR3: ALAAPPGPYEQY

J: TRBJ1-5
length: 11
V: TRBV29-1
CDR3: SVGDRGNQPQH

J: TRBJ2-5
length: 13
V: TRBV24-1
CDR3: ATSDPTGVQETQY

J: TRBJ1-5
length: 12
V: TRBV19
CDR3: ASSDRGRRQPQH

J: TRBJ2-5
length: 13
V: TRBV7-2
CDR3: ASSLAPDRVETQY

J: TRBJ2-2
length: 16
V: TRBV7-2
CDR3: ASSLAGDIGANTGELF